Shown below are 3 T cell receptor beta chains from a single sample sequenced in a study of CD4+ T cells in melanoma. Profiled with immunoSEQ multiplex PCR; TCRdb holds only in-frame clones, not every one. The sample comprises more than 8,500 clones, approximately 70% of which are singletons, and 20% rests with the top ten. The sequenced sample consisted of peripheral blood. The receptors were gathered from a human donor with melanoma.

The chain recombines TRBV4-2 with TRBJ1-5; D not resolved. CDR3 size: 17 residues. From germline, CDR1 is LGHNA and CDR2 YNFKEQ. V was trimmed by 3 bases and J by 0 bases, leaving 15 bases between them. CDR3 sequence reads: CASSHGPGGNSNQPQHF. The CDR3, as DNA: TGTGCCAGCAGCCACGGTCCGGGAGGAAATAGCAATCAGCCCCAGCATTTT.

Only a few counts were recorded for this clone. This rearrangement joins TRBV28 to TRBJ1-1; D is uncertain. Germline-derived CDR1 and CDR2 are MDHEN and SYDVKM. This CDR3 is 13 amino acids long. Trimming took 3 bases from V and 1 from J, leaving 6 bases between them. The CDR3 DNA sequence: TGTGCCAGCAGTTTGACACCGAACACTGAAGCTTTCTTT. This sequence encodes CASSLTPNTEAFF.

This chain connects TRBV7-6 to TRBJ2-5; 7 bases map to TRBD1. The DNA end is more similar to TRBJ2-7, so the J call may be wrong. CDR1 and CDR2 from the germline V gene are SGHVS and FNYEAQ. This CDR3 has 14 amino acids. The CDR3 region is CASSFLTGAYEQYF. CDR3 nucleotide sequence: TGTGCCAGCAGCTTCCTTACAGGGGCCTACGAGCAGTACTTC.